This T cell receptor (beta chain) was sequenced in a study of somatic mutations in cytotoxic T cells in rheumatoid arthritis. The repertoire was sequenced with immunoSEQ multiplex PCR; TCRdb's copy has only in-frame clones and lacks some. The data contain some 17,000 clones, about 80% of them singletons. CDR1 and CDR2 from the germline V gene are GTSNPN and SVGIG (reference sequence). CDR3 length: 13 amino acids. Trimming shortened V by 4 bases and J by 11 bases, and 19 bases separated the two germline ends. This sequence was found in an adult with rheumatoid arthritis. The J gene is TRBJ2-3, the V gene TRBV30; possibly TRBD2 for D (6 bases). Sequenced input: CD8+ T cells sorted from blood. The CDR3 is CAWTLPTGGGQYF. As DNA, the CDR3 is TGTGCCTGGACCCTACCGACTGGGGGAGGGCAGTATTTT.